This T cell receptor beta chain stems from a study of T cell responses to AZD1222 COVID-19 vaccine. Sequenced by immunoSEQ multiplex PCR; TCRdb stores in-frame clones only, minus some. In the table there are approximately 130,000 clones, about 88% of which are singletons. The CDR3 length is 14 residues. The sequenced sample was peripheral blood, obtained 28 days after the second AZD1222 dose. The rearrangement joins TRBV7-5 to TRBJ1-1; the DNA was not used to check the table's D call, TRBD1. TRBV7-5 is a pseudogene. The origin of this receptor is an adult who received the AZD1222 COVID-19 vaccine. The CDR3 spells CARSLARTELLAFF. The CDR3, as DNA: TGTGCCAGAAGCTTAGCTCGGACAGAGTTATTGGCTTTCTTT.